Below, one T cell receptor beta chain is given with its context. The entry originates in a study of blood T cell repertoires in COVID-19. Method: immunoSEQ multiplex PCR; TCRdb's copy keeps in-frame clones and lacks some. The table lists tens of thousands of clones, about 83% of them singletons. The CDR3 totals 18 residues. The V end was cut by 1 base, the J end by 0 bases, with 13 bases between. Germline V gene lookup returns CDR1 MGHRA and CDR2 YSYEKL. Sequencing was done on a sample of peripheral blood. The receptor was derived from a human donor in a cohort sampled during active COVID-19. V usage is TRBV4-1 and J usage is TRBJ2-6; D perhaps matches TRBD1 (7 bases). The CDR3 nucleotides read TGCGCCAGCAGCCAAGGCGGGACAGTCCTCTCTGGGGCCAACGTCCTGACTTTC. Translation gives CASSQGGTVLSGANVLTF.